This record looks at one T cell receptor beta chain sequence and its context. This clonotype has a count of ten or more. Its antigen specificity is not known. Nothing much larger sits one base from this clone, and base qualities are not available. The sample comes from a study of Graves' ophthalmopathy and Graves' hyperthyroidism (dated by TCRdb to 2017 to 2018). For the study in its entirety: Peripheral blood was collected at initial diagnosis, before any treatment. To explore V-J signatures that distinguish ophthalmopathy from hyperthyroidism, a discovery set of 95 to 100 patients was enrolled, made up of under 50 with ophthalmopathy and under 65 with stable hyperthyroidism. In over five hyperthyroidism patients, the T-cell repertoires found in thyroid tissue were compared with those found in blood. The study used TCR beta repertoire signatures to distinguish Graves' ophthalmopathy from Graves' hyperthyroidism and to predict progression to ophthalmopathy. Following sample collection, hyperthyroidism patients were given methimazole at a starting dose of 30 mg daily, and ophthalmopathy patients were given high-dose intravenous methylprednisolone. In total, around 140 blood samples were TCR-sequenced: approximately 42 ophthalmopathy, about 75 hyperthyroidism and about 17 hyperthyroidism-to-ophthalmopathy patients. The roughly 90 discovery patients were divided at random into training and test sets in a 7:3 ratio. An independent validation cohort was composed of around 19 hyperthyroidism patients and about 17 patients who later progressed from hyperthyroidism to ophthalmopathy.

General conclusions and limits of the study: Most of the expanded thyroid clonotypes with a frequency above 0.001 were also detected in blood, and it was suggested that the thyroid immune response may be reflected by blood repertoires. In validation, the model predicted ophthalmopathy progression with more than 70% sensitivity and about 77% specificity; roughly eleven predicted patients were CT-confirmed with GO in a median of approximately six months. Ophthalmopathy was separated from stable hyperthyroidism by the 13-signature model with around 89% sensitivity and less than 82% specificity in cross-validation and with 80%/75% in the test set. Sample size was not statistically predetermined, and group allocation was not concealed from the investigators.

For repertoire sequencing, TCR beta CDR3 regions were amplified from RNA transcripts. A first-round RT-PCR used HTBI primers with the Qiagen OneStep RT-PCR kit, followed by a second-round multiplex PCR, size selection and purification. The libraries underwent paired-end sequencing with 100 bp reads on an Illumina HiSeq2000. In the authors' own workflow: SOAPnuke was used to process the reads, removing any read that contained adapters or uncalled bases, had a mean Phred below 15, or lacked an exact match to the constant primer or identifier. COPE v1.2.5 was used to merge high-quality paired reads. Each unique nucleotide sequence was defined as a clonotype, and clonotypes were aligned to IMGT TRB V, D and J references with MiTCR v1.1. Only V-J combinations with frequency above 0.0001 were analysed, covering around 99% of repertoires. For each V-J combination, a TCR clonal expansion and chaos score was defined as F50 clonal expansion divided by the chaos observed in the TCRdist matrix. Welch's t-statistics and random forest were used to narrow the features down to around twelve V-J combinations, which were then fed into a naive Bayes classifier. Thyroid-blood repertoire similarity was quantified with the Morisita-Horn index. TCRdb itself trimmed the public reads at Q25 with fastp, ran MiXCR and retained productive beta chains. Identical CDR3 proteins give one entry, which carries the most common genes and DNA. The V and J calls follow TCRdb's processing rather than the paper's. Across this sample there are about 400,000 distinct CDR3 sequences, with around 19% seen only once. Approximately 1.4% of the sample belongs to the ten largest clones.

The junction shows trimming of 6 bases on V and 0 bases on J, plus 12 bases between the germline ends. In the germline V gene, CDR1 corresponds to MDHEN and CDR2 to SYDVKM. The CDR3 measures 15 amino acids from cysteine to phenylalanine. Kept here is only the CDR3 DNA, which spans 45 bases and is read in frame from base 1. Ophthalmopathy patients had moderately to severely active disease, Clinical Activity Score of at least 3, NOSPECS grade of at least 4, and disease duration under 3 months. Patients were excluded if they had other autoimmune diseases, uncontrolled infections, pregnancy or lactation. Clinical symptoms, serum thyroxine, TRAb, thyroid ultrasound and orbital computed tomography were used for diagnosis. Ficoll-Paque density gradient centrifugation was used to isolate PBMCs from under 11 ml of fresh peripheral blood. Total RNA was extracted using Trizol reagent, and RNA quality was checked on an Agilent 2100 Bioanalyzer.

Source material: peripheral blood. The rearrangement joined TRBV28 to TRBJ1-5; a tentative D call is TRBD1 (6 bases match). The clonotype originates from a woman aged 18-30 years with Graves' ophthalmopathy. Donor details come from another sample of the same person, matched by shared clones. The DNA reads as follows: TGTGCCAGCAGAAACCCGACAGGTAGCAATCAGCCCCAGCATTTT. Translation gives CASRNPTGSNQPQHF. With all but the CDR3 taken from the reference TRBV28 and TRBJ1-5 genes, the full variable domain is: DVKVTQSSRYLVKRTGEKVFLECVQDMDHENMFWYRQDPGLGLRLIYFSYDVKMKEKGDIPEGYSVSREKKERFSLILESASTNQTSMYLCASRNPTGSNQPQHFGDGTRLSIL.